The clone carrying this TCR beta chain came up a few times. Its antigen remains unknown. The data originate from a study of regulatory T cells in long-lasting Graves disease. Notes on the study in general: Patients whose Graves' disease persisted exhibited lower TCR diversity than those newly diagnosed.

J was trimmed by 5 bases and V by 5 bases; bases with no gene match: 16. CDR3 size: 16 residues. Looked up from germline, CDR1 is SQVTM and CDR2 is ANQGSEA. Through Arm-PCR of CDR3 regions and iRepertoire HTBI primers, TCR beta libraries were built. TCRdb re-analysed the multiplex PCR reads in MiXCR, keeping a single row per CDR3 protein. Here the sample spans about 620,000 distinct CDR3 sequences, roughly 15% being singletons. Time point meaning: newly diagnosed GD, antithyroid drugs for less than 3 months. Extracted RNA from PBMCs served as the source of the TCR library. Another study also made use of these data, one on T cells in Graves' hyperthyroidism and ophthalmopathy. Per that study: Through a model of 13 V-J features, ophthalmopathy was separated from stable hyperthyroidism.

This chain uses TRBV29-1 with TRBJ2-7; 9 bases are a match to TRBD2. Sequenced material: peripheral blood mononuclear cells (PBMCs), taken at new diagnosis, from a patient treated with antithyroid drugs. This clonotype originated in a woman aged 25 to 39 with Graves disease. CDR3: CSVLPSGNFLGNEQYF. The CDR3 DNA sequence: TGCAGCGTTTTGCCTAGCGGGAATTTTCTCGGAAACGAGCAGTACTTC.